The next 19 T cell receptor beta chains were all read from a single sample in a study of PD-1 blockade in classical Hodgkin lymphoma. Method: immunoSEQ multiplex PCR; TCRdb's copy keeps in-frame clones and lacks some. The data contain about 110,000 clones, 80% to 90% of them singletons. All trial patients relapsed after autologous stem cell transplantation. The source was peripheral blood mononuclear cells (PBMCs), collected before the second cycle of nivolumab. The origin of the receptors is a human donor with classical Hodgkin lymphoma.

The chain links TRBV5-1 to TRBJ1-1; no reliable D call. CDR1 SGHRS and CDR2 YFSETQ come from the germline V gene. Trimming removed 0 bases at V and 2 bases at J, with 14 bases between. The CDR3 length is 16 residues. In DNA, the CDR3 is TGCGCCAGCAGCTTGGGAGGTCGTAGCCTAAACACTGAAGCTTTCTTT. This encodes CASSLGGRSLNTEAFF.

This clone showed up just once. This chain connects TRBV2 to TRBJ2-1; D assignment may be TRBD1 or TRBD2 (5 bases each). This CDR3 comprises 15 residues. Trimming took 6 bases from V and 3 from J, leaving 15 bases between them. Germline values: CDR1 SNHLY, CDR2 FYNNEI. The CDR3 DNA follows: TGTGCCAGCAGACAGCCGGGACCGTACTACAATGAGCAGTTCTTC. Protein sequence: CASRQPGPYYNEQFF. Full variable domain (missing parts from reference TRBV2 and TRBJ2-1): EPEVTQTPSHQVTQMGQEVILRCVPISNHLYFYWYRQILGQKVEFLVSFYNNEISEKSEIFDDQFSVERPDGSNFTLKIRSTKLEDSAMYFCASRQPGPYYNEQFFGPGTRLTVL.

The chain couples TRBV7-2 to TRBJ2-2; 11 bases are a match to TRBD2. The CDR3 is made up of 18 amino acids. CDR1 is SGHTA and CDR2 is FQGNSA in the germline V gene. The V gene end was trimmed by 1 base and the J gene end by 8 bases; junction bases not matched to a gene: 12. CDR3 protein: CASSLVAPTSGRSGELFF. CDR3 DNA sequence: TGTGCCAGCAGCTTAGTAGCCCCTACTAGCGGGAGATCTGGGGAGCTGTTTTTT.

The rearrangement joins TRBV30 to TRBJ2-1, with D possibly matching TRBD2 (6 bases). This CDR3 spans 14 amino acids. Germline CDR1 and CDR2: GTSNPN and SVGIG (reference sequence). Trimming removed 4 bases at V and 4 bases at J, with 14 bases between. The CDR3 DNA sequence: TGTGCCTGGACACGGGGGAGTTCGTACAATGAGCAGTTCTTC. Translating it yields CAWTRGSSYNEQFF.

This clone occurred once. The chain couples TRBV19 to TRBJ2-6; D gene uncertain. Germline CDR1 is LNHDA and CDR2 is SQIVND (reference sequence). The V gene lost 1 base and the J gene lost 0 bases, with 13 bases spanning the gap. CDR3 length equals 18 residues. CDR3 in amino acids: CASSIVANPLSGANVLTF. The CDR3 DNA follows: TGTGCCAGTAGTATAGTTGCAAATCCACTCTCTGGGGCCAACGTCCTGACTTTC.

The V gene is TRBV7-8, the J gene TRBJ1-2; D is perhaps TRBD1 (5 bases). CDR3 length: 13 residues. CDR1 is SGHVS and CDR2 is FQNEAQ in the germline V gene. The V gene lost 4 bases and the J gene lost 5 bases, with 11 bases spanning the gap. CDR3 protein: CASSYAEGYGYTF. CDR3 nucleotide sequence: TGTGCCAGCAGCTACGCAGAGGGGTATGGCTACACCTTC.

CDR3 sequence: CASSPTGEGGYTF. The CDR3 DNA reads as TGTGCCAGCAGCCCGACAGGGGAGGGTGGCTACACCTTC. The V gene is TRBV6-6, the J gene TRBJ1-2, with 8 bases aligning to TRBD1. The CDR3 has 13 amino acids. V lost 6 bases and J lost 7; bases outside the gene matches: 7. Germline CDR1 is MNHNY and CDR2 is SVGAGI (reference sequence).

The chain is built from TRBV5-1 and TRBJ1-2, with 12 bases aligning to TRBD1. This CDR3 spans 15 amino acids. The germline V gene has CDR1 SGHRS and CDR2 YFSETQ. The V and J ends lost 3 bases and 9 bases, in that order; junction bases with no gene match: 9. The CDR3 DNA reads TGCGCCAGCAGCTCCCTAGGGACAGGGGGCGAGAGCTACACCTTC. Its translation is CASSSLGTGGESYTF.

This chain joins TRBV19 and TRBJ1-5; tentative D call: TRBD1 (5 bases). V shed 4 bases and J shed 3 bases, with 13 bases lying between them. There are 15 residues in the CDR3. CDR1 is LNHDA, CDR2 SQIVND, per germline (reference sequence). The chain's CDR3 is CASSTEGWSNQPQHF. CDR3 DNA: TGTGCCAGTAGTACCGAGGGGTGGTCCAATCAGCCCCAGCATTTT.

J is TRBJ2-3 and V is TRBV5-1; D ambiguous. Germline V gene sequence: CDR1 SGHRS, CDR2 YFSETQ. This CDR3 is 14 amino acids long. V lost 4 bases and J lost 1, with 10 bases in between. In DNA, the CDR3 is TGCGCCAGCAGCGCCCTCGGAGGCACAGATACGCAGTATTTT. Translating it yields CASSALGGTDTQYF.

The rearrangement joins TRBV30 to TRBJ1-2; 7 bases map to TRBD1. Germline assignment: CDR1 GTSNPN and CDR2 SVGIG (reference sequence). V trimming: 8 bases; J trimming: 2 bases; junction bases outside the gene matches: 5. This CDR3 has 12 residues. The CDR3 bases are TGTGCCGCAATGACAGGGAACTATGGCTACACCTTC. Translated: CAAMTGNYGYTF.

The rearrangement joins TRBV5-1 to TRBJ2-7; D is ambiguous. The CDR3 has 11 amino acids. Germline V gene sequence: CDR1 SGHRS, CDR2 YFSETQ. V lost 0 bases and J 5 bases, leaving 3 bases between the germline ends. The CDR3 DNA reads as TGCGCCAGCAGCTTGGGCCACGAGCAGTACTTC. This sequence encodes CASSLGHEQYF.

The chain links TRBV4-2 to TRBJ2-1; TRBD2 matches 14 bases. The V segment lost 4 bases and the J segment 0 bases; nucleotides outside the gene matches: 2. CDR3 length equals 17 residues. The germline gives CDR1 LGHNA, CDR2 YNFKEQ. CDR3 protein: CASSPGTSGSSYNEQFF. CDR3 sequence (DNA): TGTGCCAGCAGCCCCGGGACTAGCGGGAGCTCCTACAATGAGCAGTTCTTC.

The genes are TRBV4-3 and TRBJ2-1; D perhaps matches TRBD1 (6 bases). V was shortened by 3 bases and J by 7 bases, with 10 bases between the two germline ends. This CDR3 is built from 13 residues. Germline CDR1 LGHNA, CDR2 YSLEER. The CDR3 protein is CASSQEGGNEQFF. CDR3 nucleotides: TGCGCCAGCAGCCAGGAAGGGGGTAATGAGCAGTTCTTC.

This clone was seen more than once but under ten times. The chain recombines TRBV11-2 with TRBJ2-1; TRBD2 agrees at 13 bases. Germline V gives CDR1 SGHAT, CDR2 FQNNGV. Trimming removed 6 bases from V and 7 bases from J; junction bases left unmatched: 6. The CDR3 covers 15 residues. Here the CDR3 DNA reads TGTGCCAGCAGACGACTAGCGGGAGGTCTGAATGAGCAGTTCTTC. Translation gives CASRRLAGGLNEQFF.

The CDR3, as DNA: TGTGCCAGCAGTTATGCTGGCAGCTCCTACGAGCAGTACTTC. Protein: CASSYAGSSYEQYF. The chain is built from TRBV6-5 and TRBJ2-7; no clear D. Germline lookup yields CDR1 MNHEY and CDR2 SVGAGI. V shed 3 bases and J shed 0 bases, with 9 bases lying between them. CDR3 size: 14 residues.

V gene TRBV11-1 combines with J gene TRBJ1-1, with no clear D. The CDR3 is 12 amino acids. Trimming pared 0 bases from V and 11 bases from J, leaving 10 bases between. Germline V lookup: CDR1 SGHAT, CDR2 FQDESV (reference sequence). The chain's CDR3 is CASSLAEGKAFF. In nucleotides, the CDR3 is TGTGCCAGCAGCTTAGCGGAAGGGAAGGCTTTCTTT.

The chain has TRBV30 and TRBJ1-4, with unresolved D. Germline loops: CDR1 GTSNPN, CDR2 SVGIG (reference sequence). V was clipped by 0 bases and J by 7 bases, with 12 bases between them. CDR3 length equals 14 residues. CDR3 nucleotides: TGTGCCTGGAGTGTCCCTCCTGGGTCTGAAAAACTGTTTTTT. This codes for CAWSVPPGSEKLFF.

The chain combines TRBV5-4 with TRBJ2-7; possibly TRBD2 for D (5 bases). The germline gives CDR1 SGHNT, CDR2 YYREEE (reference sequence). The CDR3 sequence is 14 residues long. Trimming took 0 bases from V and 7 from J, leaving 14 bases between them. Here the CDR3 reads CASSLAPPTGEQYF. DNA for the CDR3: TGTGCCAGCAGCTTGGCCCCTCCGACGGGGGAGCAGTACTTC.